These 8 T cell receptor beta chains were sequenced from one sample in a study of cytomegalovirus exposure and HLA in healthy donors. Sequenced by immunoSEQ multiplex PCR; TCRdb stores in-frame clones only, minus some. Altogether 250,000 to 350,000 clones are present, 88% being singletons, with the ten largest covering around 0.88%. The source material was PBMCs. Receptor source: a man under 40 in good health and CMV-seronegative.

V gene TRBV9 combines with J gene TRBJ1-2; D ambiguous. The CDR3 sequence is 13 residues long. The V gene lost 4 bases and the J gene lost 4 bases, with 11 bases spanning the gap. Germline V gene sequence: CDR1 SGDLS, CDR2 YYNGEE. This CDR3 reads CASSRRGSYGYTF. The CDR3 DNA reads as TGTGCCAGCAGCCGGCGCGGGAGCTATGGCTACACCTTC.

The CDR3: CATREDRSYNEQFF. CDR3 DNA sequence: TGTGCCACGAGGGAGGACCGCTCCTACAATGAGCAGTTCTTC. The chain uses TRBV2 and TRBJ2-1, with a possible D match to TRBD2 (6 bases). Trimming took off 10 bases at V and 0 bases at J, with 13 bases between the two ends. CDR3 length: 14 amino acids. Looked up from germline, CDR1 is SNHLY and CDR2 is FYNNEI.

This sequence joins TRBV5-6 and TRBJ2-3; TRBD2 matches at 7 bases. Trimming took 6 bases from V and 2 from J; bases not matched to a gene: 9. The CDR3 sequence is 15 residues long. Germline CDR1 SGHDT, CDR2 YYEEEE. The CDR3 coding sequence is TGTGCCAGCATGAGCGGGGAGCAGTACACAGATACGCAGTATTTT. This translates into CASMSGEQYTDTQYF.

The chain recombines TRBV9 with TRBJ2-7; TRBD1 might be the D (5 bases). The CDR3 runs to 14 residues. Trimming removed 0 bases at V and 4 bases at J, with 11 bases between. CDR1 and CDR2 from the germline V gene are SGDLS and YYNGEE. The CDR3 sequence: CASSVEGASYEQYF. The CDR3 DNA sequence: TGTGCCAGCAGCGTAGAAGGGGCGTCTTACGAGCAGTACTTC.

The chain uses TRBV5-6 and TRBJ2-3, with TRBD1 matching 10 bases. After removal of 3 bases from V and 8 bases from J, the junction contained 9 bases not matched to a gene. Germline CDR1 SGHDT, CDR2 YYEEEE. The CDR3 is made up of 15 amino acids. CDR3 sequence (DNA): TGTGCCAGCAGCTGGGGACAGGGGCTATTTGGTACGCAGTATTTT. This sequence encodes CASSWGQGLFGTQYF.

V gene TRBV7-9 combines with J gene TRBJ1-1, with D possibly TRBD1 on 5 matching bases. Trimming took 3 bases from V and 3 from J, leaving 11 bases between them. Germline V gives CDR1 SEHNR, CDR2 FQNEAQ (reference sequence). There are 14 residues in the CDR3. The CDR3 region has the DNA TGTGCCAGCAGCTTCAGGGCGACGGACACTGAAGCTTTCTTT. It codes for CASSFRATDTEAFF.

This rearrangement joins TRBV19 to TRBJ2-7, with 7 bases identical to TRBD1. The CDR3 has 14 amino acids. With 1 base clipped from V and 4 bases from J, the junction kept 4 bases outside the gene matches. CDR1 LNHDA and CDR2 SQIVND come from the germline V gene (reference sequence). The DNA for the CDR3 is TGTGCCAGTAGTATAGTCACAGGGGCGTACGAGCAGTACTTC. As protein: CASSIVTGAYEQYF. The variable domain in full, with the rest retrieved from reference TRBV19 and TRBJ2-7, is DGGITQSPKYLFRKEGQNVTLSCEQNLNHDAMYWYRQDPGQGLRLIYYSQIVNDFQKGDIAEGYSVSREKKESFPLTVTSAQKNPTAFYLCASSIVTGAYEQYFGPGTRLTVT.

The chain joins TRBV5-1 to TRBJ1-4, with D possibly matching TRBD1 (6 bases). Looked up from germline, CDR1 is SGHRS and CDR2 is YFSETQ. The CDR3 is 15 amino acids. The V and J ends lost 1 base and 8 bases respectively, with 15 bases between them. CDR3 bases: TGCGCCAGCAGCTTGAATCTCGCTCAGGGGGAAAAACTGTTTTTT. This translates into CASSLNLAQGEKLFF.